This T cell receptor (beta chain) was identified during a study of patients and donors after allogeneic stem cell transplantation. Germline values: CDR1 DFQATT, CDR2 SNEGSKA (reference sequence). The CDR3 totals 16 residues. TCRdb reanalysed the RT-PCR reads using MiXCR and keeps one entry per CDR3 protein. The sample includes roughly 230,000 distinct CDR3 sequences, 13% to 15% of them seen just once. This clonotype was detected only a few times. Germline and junction disagree at one end, which may indicate a read error. The chain uses TRBV20-1 and TRBJ2-3; 10 bases line up with TRBD2. This clonotype was sampled from a human donor who was either an allogeneic HSCT recipient or a stem cell or donor lymphocyte infusion donor (not recorded which). It is not recorded whose cells these are; they may come from a transplant donor. Sequenced input: blood, either unsorted or a sorted T cell fraction (not recorded which). The CDR3 DNA is TGCAGTGTTAGAGACACCTTAGCGGGAGGAGTAGATACGCAGTATTTT. Residues: CSVRDTLAGGVDTQYF.